This T cell receptor (beta chain) originates from a study of cytomegalovirus exposure and HLA in healthy donors (dated by TCRdb to about 2017). For the study in its entirety: In an earlier analysis of 550 to 750 of the donors, approximately 300 Gb of sequence data and just under 120 million unique TCR beta sequences from roughly 180 million T cells were reported. Approximately 300 gigabases of sequencing data and 70 million to 95 million unique TCR sequences made up an early release that covered fewer than 650 HLA-typed donors. Of the roughly 410 genotyped donors, roughly 80% were placed in the genetic ancestry cluster associated with self-reported Caucasian donors. The aim of the study was to test whether cataloging public T cell receptors could identify signatures of past pathogen exposure. The study profiled the T cell repertoires of more than 500 subjects by immunosequencing and related them to cytomegalovirus serostatus. Along with the approximately 700-subject first cohort, a separate validation cohort of over 90 different subjects was used. To predict cytomegalovirus infection status, the study combined high-throughput TCR immunosequencing, statistical association of individual TCRs with disease status, and machine learning. A later analysis re-examined previously published TCR beta repertoires from 600 to 700 donors and added high-resolution HLA genotyping to investigate patterns of TCR occurrence. Rather than drawing on any new phenotypic data, the later analysis identified candidate immune exposures from TCR beta sequences and the way those sequences occurred across donors. In an earlier analysis of 500 to 650 of the donors, high-throughput TCR beta sequencing was used to judge whether each TCR beta V gene segment behaved as functional or pseudogenic. Donor age, sex, ethnicity and CMV serostatus were compiled alongside the repertoire data. A later genetic analysis took genome-wide SNP genotypes for about 55% of the 666 donors and used that subset as a discovery cohort. All discovery cohort repertoires had been generated on a single sequencing platform. HLA typing included class I and class II loci at four-digit resolution. The number of typed donors differed by locus: about 620-640 for A, B, C, DRB1 and DQB1; approximately 530 for DQA1; approximately 610 for DPA1; and about 450 for DPB1. Roughly 5 DR-DQ haplotypes were handled as single units for association and clustering because linkage in the cohort was strong. Among around 400 genotyped donors of the cohort, an average of approximately 240,000 unique TCR beta nucleotide sequences was sequenced per donor, of which approximately 19% were non-productive.

Libraries were prepared through the immunoSEQ multiplex PCR assay. For the multiplex PCR, a mixture combining 60 forward primers for TCR Vbeta segments and 13 reverse primers for TCR Jbeta segments was used. The CDR3 region of rearranged TCR beta genes was amplified from genomic DNA with a multiplex PCR assay. Amplified TCR beta libraries were sequenced as 87-base-pair reads on the Illumina HiSeq System. As for the authors' bioinformatics: A later analysis counted some 80 million unique TCR beta chains across the 650 to 800 repertoires, and some 12 million of these chains were shared by at least two donors. Raw reads were error-corrected and collapsed into unique sequences with a nearest-neighbor algorithm that merged closely related sequences to remove PCR and sequencing errors. V, D and J gene segments were assigned by aligning CDR3 sequences to IMGT reference sequences. For a sequence to be retained, at least a six-nucleotide match to both a V gene segment and a J gene segment was required. Rearrangements were classified as productive when the CDR3 lacked stop codons and remained in frame with V and J, and all other rearrangements were classified as non-productive. Following IMGT convention, CDR3 was defined as the stretch from the second conserved V-encoded cysteine up to the conserved J-encoded phenylalanine. Sequences without an unambiguous match to a single V gene segment were excluded from the earlier analysis of about 600 of the donors. In an earlier analysis of around 600 of the donors, V segments were called functional above 56.7% productive rearrangements and were called segregating when the between-donor standard deviation exceeded 5%. A statistical classification framework was developed to diagnose cytomegalovirus status using the catalog of TCR beta chain sequences. V and J gene assignment, in a later analysis, came from comparing TCR nucleotide sequences with IMGT/GENE-DB human TR gene sequences. Using the TCRdist pipeline, a later analysis assigned CDR3 sequences along with most-parsimonious VDJ recombination scenarios. A later analysis defined each TCR beta chain by its CDR3 amino acid sequence plus V-gene family, and excluded reads lacking a unique V-gene family. A later analysis removed 600 or so highly shared, low-generation-probability nucleotide sequences to deal with suspected cross-contamination and a sequencing artifact. A later analysis calculated a clonal expansion index for each public chain from normalized within-repertoire ranks of inferred template counts. Generation probabilities in a later analysis came from a VDJ recombination model fitted to out-of-frame rearrangements, and those results were checked against IGoR. A later analysis scored TCR-TCR, TCR-HLA and TCR-CMV co-occurrence with hypergeometric tests, applying a repertoire-size bias correction to TCR pairs. To estimate false discovery rates, a later analysis permuted the HLA or CMV assignments 20 times. A later analysis grouped co-occurring TCRs with DBSCAN, adding TCRdist sequence similarity when clustering within HLA-allele-positive subsets. Repertoires with fewer than 30,000 or more than 120,000 public chains were left out of co-occurrence clustering, as were five repertoires with anomalous nucleotide sharing. As stored in TCRdb, this immuneACCESS dataset retains in-frame rearrangements with V and J assigned. A fraction of the clones does not appear; measured against another copy, unresolved V genes explain less than half of the discrepancy, and the remainder lacks a known reason. The DNA was the basis for D and trimming; V, J and clone size are from that table. The sample profile shows some 120,000 clones; 75% of them were found once. In total, the top ten clones hold 1.5% to 2% of the sample.

The cohort was made up of under 800 healthy bone marrow donors. At the time of sampling, every cohort member was nominally healthy, though immune exposures that went unrecorded were likely present. The donor tested CMV seronegative and was one of the 352 seronegative cohort members. Every donor gave a peripheral blood sample, and the peripheral blood mononuclear cells from that sample were used for TCR beta sequencing. The Qiagen DNeasy Blood Extraction Kit was used to extract genomic DNA from the blood cell samples. With respect to this clone: Its antigen is still unknown. There are no base qualities to consult, and no much larger clone falls within one base.

Broad study findings and their caveats: According to a later analysis, TCR association rates differed among HLA loci, with DRB1 alleles showing the most associated TCRs and HLA-C alleles showing the fewest. The authors suggested that the approach could potentially be extended to other disease states and immunological phenotypes. In a later analysis, most CMV-associated TCR beta chains were found to appear HLA-restricted, with HLA associations seemingly driven largely by CMV exposure. A later genetic analysis reported fewer N-insertions in productive TCRs among donors in an Asian-associated ancestry cluster than the approximately 670-donor mean. In an earlier analysis of 587 of the donors, most TCR beta V segments appeared in productive rearrangements about 87% or about 30% of the time, broadly matching IMGT annotations. In a later analysis, several top co-occurrence clusters were reported to appear linked to parvovirus B19, influenza, CMV and Epstein-Barr virus. When HLA alleles, especially DR and DQ, strongly co-occurred, TCR associations were difficult to assign to individual alleles. Because some donors lacked HLA typing at each locus, the association tests relied only on the typed subset. The only immune exposure information available for the cohort was CMV serostatus. A cluster of highly shared sequence variants was judged likely to represent a technical artifact of the sequencing pipeline. In both the original and validation cohorts, the classifier was reported to diagnose cytomegalovirus status with high specificity and sensitivity. Correlated functional status among segregating V segments might be attributable to linkage disequilibrium, but an unknown experimental factor could not be ruled out. A further reported finding was that TCR beta sequences accurately predicted the HLA-A and HLA-B alleles for most subjects in the first cohort. A later analysis found that HLA-associated TCR beta chains were more clonally expanded and had lower generation probabilities than equally common non-associated chains. The study listed over 150 TCR beta chains as associated with cytomegalovirus. Presence/absence analyses assumed roughly uniform sequencing depth across donors, an assumption that may not hold. Only TCR beta chains were sequenced in this cohort, and the absence of alpha or paired-chain data limited detectable features. In vitro tests confirmed that a few of the cytomegalovirus-associated TCR beta chains recognize cytomegalovirus antigens. Across donors, most TCR sequences were observed very rarely, whereas some public TCRs were present in many individuals. V-gene and J-gene trimming of TCR beta chains was associated with a missense DCLRE1C variant in a later genetic analysis, and the association was replicated in an independent cohort. The earlier analysis of some 560 of the donors excluded around 17 rarely observed V segments, including chromosome 9 orphons, because counts were too low. Specific HLA alleles were associated with 15,000 to 20,000 TCR beta sequences at a false discovery rate of 0.05 in a later analysis.

The sequence was obtained from a woman aged 18-30 years in good health and CMV-seronegative. The sequencing sample was made of PBMCs.

The DNA sequence reads TGCGCCAGCAGCCAGACTAGCGGGGGTTACAATGAGCAGTTCTTC. It specifies CASSQTSGGYNEQFF. The sequence links TRBV5-1 to TRBJ2-1; 12 bases in the junction line up with TRBD2. The CDR3, cysteine through phenylalanine, is 15 amino acids long. The retained sequence is limited to the CDR3, 45 bases, with the frame set at the first base. Taken from the germline V gene, the CDR1 and CDR2 loops are SGHRS and YFSETQ. Trimming takes 4 bases off V and 4 bases off J; junction bases not matched to a gene: 3.